One sample yielded the 25 T cell receptor beta chains listed below, sequenced in a study of molecular identifiers for immune sequencing clone quantification. TCRdb re-called the PCR reads with MiXCR, one entry per CDR3 protein. This sample has about 630,000 distinct CDR3 sequences, with roughly 27% found just once. Sequencing was done on a sample of naive CD8+ T cells from blood, with Jurkat cell RNA spiked in. Subset of the sample: FACS-sorted CD8+CD4-CCR7+CD45RA+ naive T cells. The receptors originated from a human donor in good health. Some libraries in this study had Jurkat cell RNA spiked in.

Only a few counts were recorded for this clonotype. The J gene is TRBJ2-7, the V gene TRBV20-1, with D possibly being TRBD1 or TRBD2 (5 bases each). The germline gives CDR1 DFQATT, CDR2 SNEGSKA (reference sequence). The CDR3 is made up of 12 amino acids. V gave up 3 bases and J gave up 2 bases, with 8 bases separating them. Here the CDR3 DNA reads TGCAGTGCTAGTTCGGGACCCTACGAGCAGTACTTC. Translating it yields CSASSGPYEQYF.

This clonotype was observed a handful of times. One junction end disagrees with the germline gene, perhaps due to a read error. The chain combines TRBV27 with TRBJ1-5; D not resolved. Germline V gene sequence: CDR1 MNHEY, CDR2 SMNVEV (reference sequence). This CDR3 contains 14 residues. DNA for the CDR3: TGTGCCAGCAGTTTATCTTCTGGGAATCAGCCCCGGCATTTT. This gives the protein CASSLSSGNQPRHF.

The rearrangement links TRBV20-1 to TRBJ1-2, with D perhaps matching TRBD1 (6 bases). V was shortened by 0 bases and J by 6 bases, with 11 bases between the two germline ends. Germline values: CDR1 DFQATT, CDR2 SNEGSKA (reference sequence). The CDR3 sequence is 13 residues long. The CDR3 protein is CSARDLDSNGYTF. DNA for the CDR3: TGCAGTGCTAGAGATTTGGACAGTAATGGCTACACCTTC.

This clonotype was observed many times. V usage is TRBV7-6 and J usage is TRBJ1-5, with D possibly being TRBD1 (5 bases). This CDR3 has 13 residues. Germline V gene sequence: CDR1 SGHVS, CDR2 FNYEAQ. Trimming took off 5 bases at V and 5 bases at J, with 10 bases between the two ends. The CDR3 loop is CASSGGGYQPQHF. The CDR3 coding sequence is TGTGCCAGCAGCGGCGGGGGGTATCAGCCCCAGCATTTT.

This rearrangement joins TRBV9 to TRBJ2-3; maybe TRBD2 (5 bases). V gave up 3 bases and J gave up 5 bases, with 16 bases separating them. The CDR3 has 15 amino acids. Germline CDR1 reads SGDLS; CDR2 reads YYNGEE. CDR3: CASSASTNTGDTQYF. The CDR3 DNA follows: TGTGCCAGCAGCGCCTCGACTAACACGGGAGATACGCAGTATTTT.

V gene TRBV19 combines with J gene TRBJ1-5; TRBD1 is a possible D gene (5 bases). There are 17 residues in the CDR3. Germline V gene lookup returns CDR1 LNHDA and CDR2 SQIVND (reference sequence). V was shortened by 6 bases and J by 2 bases, with 20 bases between the two germline ends. This CDR3 reads CASSDMLVGGGNQPQHF. CDR3 coding DNA: TGTGCCAGTAGCGATATGCTCGTGGGGGGAGGCAATCAGCCCCAGCATTTT.

To note about this clonotype: A read error may account for a junction end that differs from germline. The rearrangement uses TRBV4-3 and TRBJ1-1; no reliable D call. Germline loops: CDR1 LGHNA, CDR2 YSLEER. This CDR3 has 14 residues. Written as DNA, the CDR3 is TGCGCCAGCGGCCAAGATTCAGGGAACACTGAAGCTTTCTTT. This encodes CASGQDSGNTEAFF.

Comments on this clonotype: No conserved phenylalanine or tryptophan is present at the end of the CDR3, so a read error is the likely explanation. V gene TRBV15 combines with J gene TRBJ2-1; D unclear. Germline CDR1 is LNHNV and CDR2 is YYDKDF (reference sequence). CDR3 length: 17 residues. V was cut by 5 bases and J by 1 base, with 18 bases left in between. The CDR3 is CATSSHYLGESYNEQFL. DNA for the CDR3: TGTGCCACCAGCTCCCATTACCTTGGAGAATCCTACAATGAGCAGTTCCTC.

This clonotype was counted only a few times. The chain uses TRBV9 and TRBJ2-3, with 8 bases fitting TRBD2. The CDR3 consists of 14 residues. J was trimmed by 3 bases and V by 3 bases; bases with no gene match: 3. Germline assignment: CDR1 SGDLS and CDR2 YYNGEE. CDR3 coding DNA: TGTGCCAGCAGCGACATAGCGGGGACAGATACGCAGTATTTT. Translated: CASSDIAGTDTQYF.

The chain carries TRBV2 and TRBJ2-2; 9 nucleotides match TRBD2. Germline V CDR1 and CDR2: SNHLY, FYNNEI. Trimming cost V 4 bases and J 0 bases; bases outside gene matches: 9. CDR3 size: 18 residues. The CDR3 sequence is CASSVIAGESANTGELFF. The CDR3 bases are TGTGCCAGCAGTGTAATAGCGGGAGAGAGCGCGAACACCGGGGAGCTGTTTTTT. Full variable domain (rest looked up from reference TRBV2 and TRBJ2-2): EPEVTQTPSHQVTQMGQEVILRCVPISNHLYFYWYRQILGQKVEFLVSFYNNEISEKSEIFDDQFSVERPDGSNFTLKIRSTKLEDSAMYFCASSVIAGESANTGELFFGEGSRLTVL.

The rearrangement uses TRBV28 and TRBJ1-2; perhaps TRBD1 as D (6 bases). The germline gives CDR1 MDHEN, CDR2 SYDVKM. V was pared by 11 bases and J by 5 bases, with 18 bases between. This CDR3 comprises 13 residues. CDR3 region: CAGRGGVEYGYTF. DNA of the CDR3: TGTGCCGGCCGGGGGGGCGTTGAGTATGGCTACACCTTC.

The rearrangement links TRBV7-9 to TRBJ2-4; D is perhaps TRBD1 (6 bases). CDR1 and CDR2 (germline): SEHNR, FQNEAQ (reference sequence). Trimming cost V 5 bases and J 10 bases, with 12 bases left between them. This CDR3 has 12 amino acids. CDR3 region: CASSRQVKIQYF. The CDR3 coding sequence is TGTGCCAGCAGCCGACAGGTGAAGATTCAGTACTTC.

This rearrangement joins TRBV20-1 to TRBJ1-4, with D tentatively TRBD1 (5 bases). Germline loops: CDR1 DFQATT, CDR2 SNEGSKA (reference sequence). The V end was cut by 0 bases, the J end by 0 bases, with 11 bases between. The CDR3 length is 16 residues. CDR3 sequence: CSARDRGFATNEKLFF. The CDR3, as DNA: TGCAGTGCTAGAGATCGGGGCTTTGCAACTAATGAAAAACTGTTTTTT.

This clonotype came up many times. The V call is TRBV6-2 or TRBV6-3, the J call TRBJ1-1; D possibly corresponds to TRBD1 (6 bases). Between the trimmed V and J ends, which lost 5 bases and 3 bases, there was a span of 10 bases. Germline V gene lookup returns CDR1 MNHEY and CDR2 SVGEGT. This CDR3 is built from 13 residues. The CDR3, as DNA: TGTGCCAGCAGTACAACAGGGTACACTGAAGCTTTCTTT. This sequence encodes CASSTTGYTEAFF.

Remarks on this clonotype: It may be a read error: a sequence one base away is much more abundant. The CDR3 ends on some other residue instead of the conserved phenylalanine or tryptophan, so this is likely a read error. The chain links TRBV9 to TRBJ2-3; D is undetermined. The germline CDR1 and CDR2 sequences are SGDLS and YYNGEE. Trimming removed 4 bases from V and 5 bases from J, with 11 bases in between. The CDR3 length is 13 residues. DNA for the CDR3: TGTGCCAGCAGCCCACCTTTTGAAGATACGCAGTATCTT. Its translation is CASSPPFEDTQYL.

This clonotype showed up many times. V usage is TRBV7-9 and J usage is TRBJ2-5, with D maybe TRBD2 (5 bases). This CDR3 comprises 15 residues. The germline V gene encodes CDR1 SEHNR and CDR2 FQNEAQ (reference sequence). The germline V and J ends were trimmed by 1 base and 5 bases, with 14 bases remaining between them. Here the CDR3 reads CASSLGPSSGETQYF. The CDR3 DNA reads as TGTGCCAGCAGCTTAGGTCCCAGCTCGGGGGAGACCCAGTACTTC. The full variable domain, its missing parts supplied by reference TRBV7-9 and TRBJ2-5, is DTGVSQNPRHKITKRGQNVTFRCDPISEHNRLYWYRQTLGQGPEFLTYFQNEAQLEKSRLLSDRFSAERPKGSFSTLEIQRTEQGDSAMYLCASSLGPSSGETQYFGPGTRLLVL.

The sample holds a few counts of this clonotype. V gene TRBV20-1 combines with J gene TRBJ2-7; 9 positions match TRBD2. There are 17 residues in the CDR3. Germline V gives CDR1 DFQATT, CDR2 SNEGSKA (reference sequence). V shed 6 bases, J shed 3 bases, and the junction held 18 bases outside the gene matches. CDR3 region: CSARDSMSGLANYEQYF. The CDR3 nucleotides read TGCAGTGCCCGTGACTCCATGTCGGGACTAGCCAACTACGAGCAGTACTTC.

The genes are TRBV28 and TRBJ2-1; TRBD1 agrees at 10 bases. There are 14 residues in the CDR3. The germline CDR1 and CDR2 sequences are MDHEN and SYDVKM. With 3 bases clipped from V and 8 bases from J, the junction kept 4 bases outside the gene matches. The CDR3 protein is CASSFTGTGDEQFF. The CDR3 nucleotides read TGTGCCAGCAGTTTCACCGGGACAGGGGATGAGCAGTTCTTC.

This clonotype was counted only a few times. V is TRBV24-1 and J is TRBJ2-3; 12 nucleotides agree with TRBD1. V was clipped by 0 bases and J by 4 bases; unmatched bases: 7. Per the germline V gene, CDR1 is KGHDR and CDR2 is SFDVKD. The CDR3 totals 18 residues. CDR3 residues: CATSDLRGQGAVSDTQYF. The CDR3 DNA reads TGTGCCACCAGTGATTTGCGGGGACAGGGGGCGGTTTCAGATACGCAGTATTTT.

A remark on this clonotype: This may come from a read error, since a much larger clone is one base off. No conserved phenylalanine or tryptophan ends this CDR3, so it is likely a read error. This CDR3 is CSVSGNSYEQYS. The CDR3 DNA reads as TGCAGTGTGTCGGGAAACTCCTACGAGCAGTACTCC. The chain recombines TRBV20-1 with TRBJ2-7; TRBD2 is a possible D gene (5 bases). Deletions cut 7 bases from V and 0 bases from J, with 10 bases between. Germline V gene sequence: CDR1 DFQATT, CDR2 SNEGSKA (reference sequence). The CDR3 contains 12 residues.

The V gene is TRBV19, the J gene TRBJ2-7; no clear D. The germline V gene encodes CDR1 LNHDA and CDR2 SQIVND (reference sequence). This CDR3 has 14 residues. V gave up 3 bases and J gave up 0 bases, with 9 bases separating them. CDR3 coding DNA: TGTGCCAGTAGTATTTCCAGCTCCTCCTACGAGCAGTACTTC. It translates to CASSISSSSYEQYF.

Ten or more counts support this clonotype. V usage is TRBV4-2 and J usage is TRBJ1-3; unclear D gene. The CDR3 totals 15 residues. From germline, CDR1 is LGHNA and CDR2 YNFKEQ. Trimming pared 0 bases from V and 3 bases from J, leaving 9 bases between. The CDR3 DNA follows: TGTGCCAGCAGCCAAGAAGAGGGATTTGGAAACACCATATATTTT. It is translated as CASSQEEGFGNTIYF.

In regard to this clonotype: Germline and junction disagree at one end, which may indicate a read error. The rearrangement links TRBV5-6 to TRBJ2-1, with TRBD1 identical over 7 bases. In germline, CDR1 is SGHDT, CDR2 YYEEEE. The CDR3 has 15 amino acids. The CDR3 nucleotides are TGTGTCAGCAGCGAGGACAGGAGCTCCTACAATGAGCAGTTCTTC. It is translated as CVSSEDRSSYNEQFF.

A remark on this clonotype: A read error is possible here, since a much larger clone lies one base away. The CDR3 DNA reads TGTGCCAGCAGTGACGGAACAGGGGGCACAGCTACGCAGTATTTT. Amino acid sequence: CASSDGTGGTATQYF. The V and J genes are TRBV2 and TRBJ2-3; TRBD1 aligns across 9 bases. The CDR3 consists of 15 residues. Germline CDR1 SNHLY, CDR2 FYNNEI.

This clonotype has a handful of counts. V is TRBV14 and J is TRBJ1-3, with D uncertain. This CDR3 spans 16 amino acids. V was cut by 6 bases and J by 0 bases, with 15 bases left in between. Germline V gives CDR1 SGHDN, CDR2 FVKESK. DNA of the CDR3: TGTGCCAGCAGTGTCGATTGGGGTCGCTCTGGAAACACCATATATTTT. Its protein product is CASSVDWGRSGNTIYF.